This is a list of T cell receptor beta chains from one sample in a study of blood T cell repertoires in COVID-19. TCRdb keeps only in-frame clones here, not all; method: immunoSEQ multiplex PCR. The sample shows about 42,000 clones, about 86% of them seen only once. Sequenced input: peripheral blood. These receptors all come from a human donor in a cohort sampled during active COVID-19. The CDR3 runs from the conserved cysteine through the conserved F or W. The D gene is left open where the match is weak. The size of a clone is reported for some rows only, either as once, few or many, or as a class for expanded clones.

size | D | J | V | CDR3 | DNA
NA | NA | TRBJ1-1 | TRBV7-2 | CASSFAQGWTEAFF | TGTGCCAGCAGCTTCGCCCAGGGTTGGACTGAAGCTTTCTTT
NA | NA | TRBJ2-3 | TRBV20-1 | CSASRLDTQYF | TGCAGTGCTAGCCGACTAGATACGCAGTATTTT
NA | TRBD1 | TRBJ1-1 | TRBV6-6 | CASSSRTDRGSEAFF | TGTGCCAGCAGCTCCCGAACGGACAGGGGGTCTGAAGCTTTCTTT
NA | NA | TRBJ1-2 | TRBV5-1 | CASSLAGLNYGYTF | TGCGCCAGCAGCTTGGCAGGCCTTAACTATGGCTACACCTTC
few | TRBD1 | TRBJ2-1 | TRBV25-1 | CARRTGPYNEQFF | TGTGCCAGGAGGACAGGCCCCTACAATGAGCAGTTCTTC
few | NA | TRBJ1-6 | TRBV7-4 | CASSLSSGSWDNSPLHF | TGTGCCAGCAGCTTGAGTTCGGGAAGTTGGGATAATTCACCCCTCCACTTT
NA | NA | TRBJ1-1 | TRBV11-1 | CASTMDTLNTEAFF | TGTGCCAGCACCATGGACACATTGAACACTGAAGCTTTCTTT
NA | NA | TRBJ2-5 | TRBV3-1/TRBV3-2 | CASSVMQETQYF | TGTGCCAGCAGCGTCATGCAAGAGACCCAGTACTTC
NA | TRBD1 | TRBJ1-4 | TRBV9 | CASSVLPHYSGGLEEKLFF | TGTGCCAGCAGCGTACTTCCCCATTATTCAGGGGGGCTCGAGGAAAAACTGTTTTTT
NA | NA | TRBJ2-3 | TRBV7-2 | CASSTSLAFGSTDTQYF | TGTGCCAGCAGCACCTCACTAGCTTTTGGAAGCACAGATACGCAGTATTTT
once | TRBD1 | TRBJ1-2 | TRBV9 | CASSVAGTGHYGYTF | TGTGCCAGCAGCGTAGCCGGGACAGGGCACTATGGCTACACCTTC
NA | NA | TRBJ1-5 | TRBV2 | CASSEGAQGSNQPQHF | TGTGCCAGCAGTGAAGGGGCCCAGGGTAGCAATCAGCCCCAGCATTTT
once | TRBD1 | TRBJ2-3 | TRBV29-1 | CSVAGTGGTDTQYF | TGCAGCGTCGCCGGGACAGGGGGCACAGATACGCAGTATTTT
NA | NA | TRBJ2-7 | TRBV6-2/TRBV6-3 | CASSYQVGASYEQYF | TGTGCCAGCAGTTACCAGGTGGGGGCTTCCTACGAGCAGTACTTC
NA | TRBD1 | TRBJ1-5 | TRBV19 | CASRETGGGSQPQHF | TGTGCCAGTAGAGAAACAGGGGGCGGATCTCAGCCCCAGCATTTT
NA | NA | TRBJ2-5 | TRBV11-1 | CASSLDQGSQETQYF | TGTGCCAGCAGCTTAGACCAGGGTTCCCAAGAGACCCAGTACTTC
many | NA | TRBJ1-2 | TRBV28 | CASSFPLRVGYTF | TGTGCCAGCAGTTTCCCCTTACGGGTTGGCTACACCTTC
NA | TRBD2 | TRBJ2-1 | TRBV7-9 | CASHTSGGAGEQFF | TGTGCCAGCCACACTAGCGGGGGGGCAGGAGAGCAGTTCTTC
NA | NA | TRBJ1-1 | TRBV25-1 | CASQGGTEAFF | TGTGCCAGCCAAGGGGGAACTGAAGCTTTCTTT
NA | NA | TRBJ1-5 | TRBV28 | CASRRWAGAVSNQPQHF | TGTGCCAGCCGACGGTGGGCAGGGGCGGTCAGCAATCAGCCCCAGCATTTT
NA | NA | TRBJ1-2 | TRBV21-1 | CASSKHSPAGLDRVKLYTF | TGTGCCAGCAGCAAACATTCCCCGGCTGGTCTGGACAGGGTGAAACTCTACACCTTC
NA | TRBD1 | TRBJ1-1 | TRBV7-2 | CASSLSGTGGSTEAFF | TGTGCCAGCAGCTTATCGGGGACAGGGGGGAGCACTGAAGCTTTCTTT
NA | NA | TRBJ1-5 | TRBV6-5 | CASRPDGGNQPQHF | TGTGCCAGCAGACCCGACGGAGGTAATCAGCCCCAGCATTTT
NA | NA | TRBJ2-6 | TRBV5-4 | CASSSGDRLLLSGANVLTF | TGTGCCAGCAGCTCCGGAGACAGACTCTTACTCTCTGGGGCCAACGTCCTGACTTTC
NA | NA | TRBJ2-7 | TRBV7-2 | CASSLADRYYDEQYF | TGTGCCAGCAGCTTAGCCGACAGGTACTACGACGAGCAGTACTTC
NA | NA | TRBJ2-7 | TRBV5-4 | CASSSHQYYEQYF | TGTGCCAGCAGCTCGCATCAGTACTACGAGCAGTACTTC
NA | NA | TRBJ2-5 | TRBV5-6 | CASSSGETQYF | TGTGCCAGCAGCTCAGGAGAGACCCAGTACTTC
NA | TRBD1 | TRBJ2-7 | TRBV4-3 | CASSQDRGTGDYQQYF | TGCGCCAGCAGCCAAGATCGCGGGACAGGCGACTACCAGCAGTACTTC
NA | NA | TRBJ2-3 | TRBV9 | CASSAGLSDTQYF | TGTGCCAGCAGCGCCGGACTTTCAGATACGCAGTATTTT
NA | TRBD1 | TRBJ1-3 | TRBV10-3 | CAISTGQTGNTIYF | TGTGCCATCAGTACGGGACAGACTGGAAACACCATATATTTT
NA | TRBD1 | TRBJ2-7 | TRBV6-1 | CASSAAKGPGQGYEQYF | TGTGCCAGCAGTGCTGCCAAGGGACCGGGACAGGGTTACGAGCAGTACTTC
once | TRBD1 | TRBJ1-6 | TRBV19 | CASSIAYRGGSSYNSPLHF | TGTGCCAGTAGTATAGCTTACAGGGGAGGATCCTCCTATAATTCACCCCTCCACTTT
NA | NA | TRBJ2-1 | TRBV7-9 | CASSLEAGTEPYNEQFF | TGTGCCAGCAGCTTAGAAGCCGGGACTGAACCCTACAATGAGCAGTTCTTC
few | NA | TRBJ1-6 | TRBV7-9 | CASSRLNSPLHF | TGTGCCAGCAGCCGACTCAACTCACCCCTCCACTTT
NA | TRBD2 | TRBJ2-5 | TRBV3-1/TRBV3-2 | CASSHLAGGLETQYF | TGTGCCAGCAGCCATCTAGCGGGGGGGCTAGAGACCCAGTACTTC
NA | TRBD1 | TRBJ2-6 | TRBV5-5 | CASSLAGQAISSGANVLTF | TGTGCCAGCAGCTTGGCCGGACAGGCGATCAGCTCTGGGGCCAACGTCCTGACTTTC
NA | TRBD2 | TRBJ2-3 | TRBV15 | CATSAGGEDTQYF | TGTGCCACCAGCGCCGGGGGGGAAGATACGCAGTATTTT
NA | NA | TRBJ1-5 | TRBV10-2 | CASSESNSNQPQHF | TGCGCCAGCAGTGAAAGCAATAGCAATCAGCCCCAGCATTTT
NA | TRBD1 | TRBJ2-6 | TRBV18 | CASSPRDRDSGANVLTF | TGTGCCAGCTCACCCCGGGACAGGGACTCTGGGGCCAACGTCCTGACTTTC
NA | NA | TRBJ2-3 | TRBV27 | CASSPTHGVQYF | TGTGCCAGCAGTCCAACGCACGGGGTCCAGTATTTT
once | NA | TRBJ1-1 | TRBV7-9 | CASSLRVGGAFF | TGTGCCAGCAGCTTAAGGGTGGGGGGAGCTTTCTTT
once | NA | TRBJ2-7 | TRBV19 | CASSIQRDSYEQYF | TGTGCCAGTAGTATCCAGCGTGATTCCTACGAGCAGTACTTC